A single sample gave rise to the 27 T cell receptor beta chains below, sequenced in a study of beta chain features in type 1 diabetes. Expressed TCRB transcripts got sequenced, as all isolated RNA was reverse transcribed. Clones were sequenced by immunoSEQ multiplex PCR, and TCRdb holds only the in-frame ones, with some missing. Seen here are over 65,000 clones, around a third observed once, and the top ten hold around 0.5%. Sample: stem cell memory CD4+ T cells from blood. The source of these receptors is a woman between 18 and 29 years old in good health.

The rearrangement joins TRBV7-3 to TRBJ2-7; the match to TRBD2 covers 13 bases. The CDR3 is made up of 15 amino acids. V trimming: 3 bases; J trimming: 2 bases; junction bases outside the gene matches: 1. In germline, CDR1 is SGHTA, CDR2 FQGTGA. CDR3: CASSLGLAGTYEQYF. Here the CDR3 DNA reads TGTGCCAGCAGCTTGGGACTAGCGGGGACCTACGAGCAGTACTTC.

This clone was counted only a few times. The rearrangement joins TRBV7-9 to TRBJ2-2, with a possible D match to TRBD1 (6 bases). Germline V gene data show CDR1 as SEHNR and CDR2 as FQNEAQ (reference sequence). The CDR3 length is 16 residues. V lost 3 bases, J lost 0 bases, and 11 bases lay in between. The CDR3 coding sequence is TGTGCCAGCAGCTTCCGGACAGAATCGAACACCGGGGAGCTGTTTTTT. Translated, it gives CASSFRTESNTGELFF.

Only a few counts were recorded for this clone. The chain combines TRBV2 with TRBJ2-3; 7 positions match TRBD2. Germline-derived CDR1 and CDR2 are SNHLY and FYNNEI. This CDR3 is 13 amino acids long. With 3 bases clipped from V and 6 bases from J, the junction kept 3 bases outside the gene matches. DNA for the CDR3: TGTGCCAGCAGTGAGACACTAGCGGATACGCAGTATTTT. This codes for CASSETLADTQYF. The variable domain in full, completed from reference TRBV2 and TRBJ2-3, reads EPEVTQTPSHQVTQMGQEVILRCVPISNHLYFYWYRQILGQKVEFLVSFYNNEISEKSEIFDDQFSVERPDGSNFTLKIRSTKLEDSAMYFCASSETLADTQYFGPGTRLTVL.

A note on this clone: The junction and the germline gene differ at one end; a read error may be behind it. Other DNA sequences from this sample encode an identical CDR3 as well. The chain combines TRBV7-2 with TRBJ2-7; tentative D call: TRBD1 (5 bases). Germline assignment: CDR1 SGHTA and CDR2 FQGNSA. This CDR3 has 13 amino acids. In DNA form, the CDR3 reads TGCGCCAGCAGCCAATCAGGGTCCTACGAGCAGTACTTC. Translation gives CASSQSGSYEQYF.

This clone was seen ten or more times. This chain joins TRBV11-2 and TRBJ2-5; TRBD2 is a possible D gene (5 bases). The CDR3 has 13 residues. Germline V gives CDR1 SGHAT, CDR2 FQNNGV. The ends were cut back, 5 bases at V and 5 bases at J, with 12 bases in the middle. As DNA, the CDR3 is TGTGCCAGCAGCGATGGACTGGGGGAGACCCAGTACTTC. Its protein product is CASSDGLGETQYF.

The chain is built from TRBV2 and TRBJ2-7, with a tentative D call TRBD2 (5 bases). Deletions cut 7 bases from V and 6 bases from J, with 13 bases between. This CDR3 has 12 amino acids. From germline, CDR1 is SNHLY and CDR2 FYNNEI. The DNA of the CDR3 is TGTGCCAGCACCGGCGCGGGTTCCGAGCAGTACTTC. This translates into CASTGAGSEQYF.

With respect to this clone: A read error may account for a junction end that differs from germline. The identical CDR3 is also encoded by other nucleotide sequences in the sample. This rearrangement joins TRBV7-9 to TRBJ2-7; 8 bases match TRBD1. The germline gives CDR1 SEHNR, CDR2 FQNEAQ (reference sequence). The CDR3 is made up of 13 amino acids. The CDR3 sequence: CASSRGQGHEQYF. The CDR3 nucleotides read TGTGCAAGCAGCCGAGGACAGGGTCACGAGCAGTACTTC.

This clone turned up a few times. CDR3 nucleotide sequence: TGTGCCAGCACCCACAGAAGGCAGGGAGGTAGCACAGATACGCAGTATTTT. It yields the protein CASTHRRQGGSTDTQYF. The chain couples TRBV7-2 to TRBJ2-3; TRBD2 might be the D (6 bases). Between the trimmed V and J ends, which lost 7 bases and 0 bases, there was a span of 20 bases. The CDR3 is 17 residues long. Germline V gene data show CDR1 as SGHTA and CDR2 as FQGNSA.

The chain combines TRBV5-1 with TRBJ1-1, with a possible D match to TRBD1 (6 bases). Deletions cut 5 bases from V and 1 base from J, with 12 bases between. The CDR3 loop spans 14 amino acids. Germline-derived CDR1 and CDR2 are SGHRS and YFSETQ. The chain's CDR3 is CASRYGQQNTEAFF. The CDR3 bases are TGCGCCAGCAGATACGGACAGCAGAACACTGAAGCTTTCTTT.

This clone was counted between two and nine times. The V gene is TRBV7-2, the J gene TRBJ2-7, with D perhaps TRBD1 (6 bases). Germline assignment: CDR1 SGHTA and CDR2 FQGNSA. This CDR3 contains 15 residues. Trimming pared 1 base from V and 2 bases from J, leaving 12 bases between. The DNA of the CDR3 is TGTGCCAGCAGCTTAGTCCAGGGGACCACCTACGAGCAGTACTTC. Residues: CASSLVQGTTYEQYF.

This clone showed up just a few times. The rearrangement joins TRBV18 to TRBJ2-5, with D maybe TRBD2 (6 bases). CDR1 KGHSH and CDR2 LQKENI come from the germline V gene. V was pared by 3 bases and J by 3 bases, with 17 bases between. The CDR3 covers 16 residues. The CDR3: CASSPRGSEGKETQYF. The CDR3 bases are TGTGCCAGCTCACCCCGGGGATCGGAGGGTAAAGAGACCCAGTACTTC.

The chain joins TRBV18 to TRBJ2-2; TRBD2 is a possible D gene (6 bases). CDR1 is KGHSH and CDR2 is LQKENI in the germline V gene. The CDR3 loop spans 16 amino acids. V lost 3 bases and J 1 base, leaving 12 bases between the germline ends. CDR3 sequence (DNA): TGTGCCAGCTCACCCTTTGGAGGGGTGAACACCGGGGAGCTGTTTTTT. Encoded protein: CASSPFGGVNTGELFF.

This clone was found a few times. This chain uses TRBV30 with TRBJ2-1; 8 nucleotides align to TRBD2. V gave up 0 bases and J gave up 8 bases; unmatched junction bases: 12. The germline V gene encodes CDR1 GTSNPN and CDR2 SVGIG (reference sequence). The CDR3 runs to 16 residues. The CDR3 DNA is TGTGCCTGGAGTGTTGCTCGGGGGGGGTCCCTCCATGAGCAGTTCTTC. It specifies CAWSVARGGSLHEQFF.

The rearrangement links TRBV5-6 to TRBJ2-7; a weak D match, TRBD2 (5 bases). The CDR3 runs to 14 residues. Between the trimmed V and J ends, which lost 1 base and 2 bases, there was a span of 10 bases. CDR1 is SGHDT, CDR2 YYEEEE, per germline. The CDR3 is CASSLPGFTYEQYF. DNA of the CDR3: TGTGCCAGCAGCTTGCCGGGGTTTACCTACGAGCAGTACTTC.

This clone has only a few counts. V and J are TRBV15 and TRBJ2-7; 9 bases line up with TRBD1. The CDR3 runs 15 residues. Trimming removed 1 base from V and 3 bases from J; junction bases left unmatched: 4. The germline gives CDR1 LNHNV, CDR2 YYDKDF (reference sequence). The CDR3 spells CATSRGGQGDYEQYF. CDR3 nucleotides: TGTGCCACCAGCAGAGGGGGACAGGGAGACTACGAGCAGTACTTC.

This clone came up many times. V is TRBV29-1 and J is TRBJ2-3, with a tentative D call TRBD2 (5 bases). This CDR3 contains 17 residues. Germline CDR1 SQVTM, CDR2 ANQGSEA. Trimming left V 1 base short and J 1 base short, with 18 bases between. The CDR3 nucleotides are TGCAGCGTTGAAGGTGAAGCGGAGCGGCGCCGCACAGATACGCAGTATTTT. It translates to CSVEGEAERRRTDTQYF.

This chain uses TRBV30 with TRBJ1-1, with TRBD1 identical over 7 bases. Germline assignment: CDR1 GTSNPN and CDR2 SVGIG (reference sequence). V lost 1 base and J lost 5; bases outside the gene matches: 4. The CDR3 loop spans 13 amino acids. The CDR3 here is CAWSETTGTEAFF. As DNA, the CDR3 is TGTGCCTGGAGTGAAACGACAGGGACTGAAGCTTTCTTT.

The chain has TRBV7-2 and TRBJ2-1; the match to TRBD2 covers 7 bases. Germline CDR1 and CDR2: SGHTA and FQGNSA. V lost 6 bases and J lost 7; bases outside the gene matches: 6. The CDR3 is made up of 13 amino acids. The CDR3 reads CASRSGGGNEQFF. The CDR3 region has the DNA TGTGCCAGCAGGTCGGGGGGAGGGAATGAGCAGTTCTTC.

This chain joins TRBV7-2 and TRBJ2-1; 13 bases are shared with TRBD2. CDR3 length: 15 residues. Germline-derived CDR1 and CDR2 are SGHTA and FQGNSA. V gave up 1 base and J gave up 10 bases; unmatched junction bases: 4. In DNA form, the CDR3 reads TGTGCCAGCAGCTTAGGGACTAGCGGGGGAACGGAGCAGTTCTTC. This encodes CASSLGTSGGTEQFF.

This clone was detected a few times. V and J are TRBV5-1 and TRBJ2-6, with 12 positions matching TRBD2. The V gene's germline CDR1 is SGHRS and CDR2 YFSETQ. Germline trimming cut 4 bases from V and 2 bases from J; bases unmatched to any gene: 4. The CDR3 has 17 amino acids. The chain's CDR3 is CASSASSGGAGANVLTF. The CDR3 bases are TGCGCCAGCAGCGCCTCTAGCGGGGGGGCTGGGGCCAACGTCCTGACTTTC.

The chain uses TRBV18 and TRBJ1-2; the match to TRBD1 covers 7 bases. The germline gives CDR1 KGHSH, CDR2 LQKENI. The CDR3 runs to 13 residues. Trimming took 3 bases from V and 9 from J; bases not matched to a gene: 7. The CDR3 DNA reads TGTGCCAGCTCACCCCGACAGGGTGATAGCTACACCTTC. Translated, it gives CASSPRQGDSYTF. The full variable domain, its missing parts supplied by reference TRBV18 and TRBJ1-2, is NAGVMQNPRHLVRRRGQEARLRCSPMKGHSHVYWYRQLPEEGLKFMVYLQKENIIDESGMPKERFSAEFPKEGPSILRIQQVVRGDSAAYFCASSPRQGDSYTFGSGTRLTVV.

The chain uses TRBV6-1 and TRBJ1-5, with D possibly being TRBD1 (6 bases). Trimming shortened V by 4 bases and J by 5 bases, and 9 bases separated the two germline ends. There are 13 residues in the CDR3. CDR1 MNHNS and CDR2 SASEGT come from the germline V gene. In DNA, the CDR3 is TGTGCCAGCAGTGGTACAGGGTATCAGCCCCAGCATTTT. This sequence encodes CASSGTGYQPQHF.

This clone was seen a handful of times. The genes are TRBV10-3 and TRBJ2-1, with 9 nucleotides matching TRBD2. Germline CDR1 ENHRY, CDR2 SYGVKD. The J segment lost 10 bases and the V segment lost 0 bases, leaving 1 base of the junction unmatched. CDR3 size: 13 residues. Written as DNA, the CDR3 is TGTGCCATCAGTGAGTCAACTAGCGGGGAGCAGTTCTTC. It yields the protein CAISESTSGEQFF.

The chain employs TRBV6-1 and TRBJ1-5; D is uncertain. The CDR3 has 15 residues. The germline V gene encodes CDR1 MNHNS and CDR2 SASEGT. Trimming cost V 7 bases and J 2 bases, with 15 bases left between them. CDR3 protein: CASKEISVGNQPQHF. The CDR3 coding sequence is TGTGCCAGCAAAGAAATATCGGTGGGCAATCAGCCCCAGCATTTT.

The V call is TRBV2, the J call TRBJ1-5; TRBD1 agrees at 11 bases. The CDR3 has 15 amino acids. V shed 6 bases, J shed 6 bases, and the junction held 7 bases outside the gene matches. The V gene's germline CDR1 is SNHLY and CDR2 FYNNEI. The DNA of the CDR3 is TGTGCCAGCAGCTTTGGACAGGGGGCAGGTCAGCCCCAGCATTTT. Translating gives CASSFGQGAGQPQHF.

V is TRBV6-5 and J is TRBJ2-1, with TRBD2 matching 10 bases. This CDR3 has 15 residues. The trim removed 2 bases at V and 12 bases at J, leaving 10 bases unmatched. The germline gives CDR1 MNHEY, CDR2 SVGAGI. The CDR3 spells CASSYGASGSYGQFF. CDR3 coding DNA: TGTGCCAGCAGTTACGGGGCTAGCGGGAGCTACGGGCAGTTCTTC.

J is TRBJ2-1 and V is TRBV5-1; 13 nucleotides match TRBD2. V shed 4 bases, J shed 6 bases, and the junction held 4 bases outside the gene matches. Germline CDR1 and CDR2: SGHRS and YFSETQ. The CDR3 is made up of 15 amino acids. CDR3 amino acids: CASSPLAGGPNEQFF. In DNA, the CDR3 is TGCGCCAGCAGCCCACTAGCGGGAGGGCCCAATGAGCAGTTCTTC.